One sample yielded the 11 T cell receptor beta chains listed below, sequenced in a study of CD8 T cells in ankylosing spondylitis. MiXCR was run by TCRdb on the 5' RACE reads, yielding one entry per CDR3 protein. This table has almost 400,000 distinct CDR3 sequences, approximately 20% appearing once. Regarding the study as a whole: Characteristic of ankylosing spondylitis blood, it appeared, was a TCR beta motif comprising fewer than 10 highly homologous variants.

No antigens are known for them. The sample was blood, either unsorted or a sorted T cell fraction (not recorded which). These receptor sequences come from a male donor with ankylosing spondylitis.

Remarks on this clonotype: Just one base apart from a much larger clone, this may be a read error. V usage is TRBV25-1 and J usage is TRBJ2-1; TRBD1 agrees at 7 bases. The CDR3 spans 13 residues. From germline, CDR1 is MGHDK and CDR2 SYGVNS. DNA of the CDR3: TGTGTCAGCAGTGTACAGGGGATAGATGAGCAGTTCTTC. It yields the protein CVSSVQGIDEQFF.

This clonotype was detected ten times or more. The chain carries TRBV29-1 and TRBJ2-3; 12 bases align to TRBD1. This CDR3 comprises 13 residues. The J segment lost 6 bases and the V segment lost 7 bases, leaving 5 bases of the junction unmatched. Germline CDR1 and CDR2: SQVTM and ANQGSEA. CDR3 amino acids: CSAGTGGEDTQYF. In DNA, the CDR3 is TGCAGCGCGGGGACAGGGGGCGAGGATACGCAGTATTTT.

As DNA, the CDR3 is TGTGCCAGCAGGGCCATGACTAGCGGGTGGTCCTACAATGAGCAGTTCTTC. Translated: CASRAMTSGWSYNEQFF. The chain uses TRBV2 and TRBJ2-1; TRBD2 matches 10 bases. Germline trimming cut 6 bases from V and 1 base from J; bases unmatched to any gene: 9. Looked up from germline, CDR1 is SNHLY and CDR2 is FYNNEI. The length of the CDR3 is 17 residues.

This sequence joins TRBV15 and TRBJ2-3; perhaps TRBD1 as D (6 bases). From germline, CDR1 is LNHNV and CDR2 YYDKDF (reference sequence). CDR3 length equals 15 residues. Trimming removed 5 bases at V and 4 bases at J, with 16 bases between. The CDR3 reads CATSLAGEIPDTQYF. The DNA of the CDR3 is TGTGCCACCAGCTTGGCAGGGGAGATTCCAGATACGCAGTATTTT.

The chain carries TRBV28 and TRBJ2-4, with a tentative D call TRBD1 (5 bases). The length of the CDR3 is 13 residues. V lost 7 bases to trimming and J lost 7 bases, with 14 bases between them. Germline-derived CDR1 and CDR2 are MDHEN and SYDVKM. CDR3 nucleotides: TGTGCCAGCATGGACAACCTTGAGAACATTCAGTACTTC. Its protein is CASMDNLENIQYF.

This clonotype turned up a few times. The CDR3 sequence is CASTLEGQGLTF. The CDR3 coding sequence is TGTGCCAGCACACTCGAGGGACAGGGTCTCACCTTC. The chain carries TRBV25-1 and TRBJ1-2; 9 bases fit TRBD1. The CDR3 has 12 amino acids. V trimming: 7 bases; J trimming: 13 bases; junction bases outside the gene matches: 10. The germline gives CDR1 MGHDK, CDR2 SYGVNS.

The rearrangement links TRBV3-1 to TRBJ2-6; no clear D. Germline CDR1 LGHDT, CDR2 YNNKEL (reference sequence). The CDR3 is made up of 15 amino acids. V was shortened by 1 base and J by 0 bases, with 4 bases between the two germline ends. In DNA, the CDR3 is TGTGCCAGCAGCCAAGGAGTCTCTGGGGCCAACGTCCTGACTTTC. This sequence encodes CASSQGVSGANVLTF.

The chain couples TRBV20-1 to TRBJ2-7; 9 nucleotides match TRBD1. Germline V gene lookup returns CDR1 DFQATT and CDR2 SNEGSKA (reference sequence). V lost 6 bases to trimming and J lost 4 bases; unmatched junction nucleotides: 7. CDR3 size: 13 residues. The CDR3 region has the DNA TGCAGTGCAACGGGACAGGGTCTATACGAGCAGTACTTC. This translates into CSATGQGLYEQYF.

This clonotype was found a few times. An end of the junction does not agree with germline; a read error may underlie this. The rearrangement joins TRBV11-3 to TRBJ1-2, with a tentative D call TRBD1 (5 bases). Germline V gene sequence: CDR1 SGHNT, CDR2 YENEEA. The CDR3 is made up of 12 amino acids. In DNA, the CDR3 is TGTGCCTGCAGCGCGAGGGGTTATGGCTACACCTTC. Translation gives CACSARGYGYTF.

The chain joins TRBV27 to TRBJ2-1, with 10 bases fitting TRBD1. Germline V gene lookup returns CDR1 MNHEY and CDR2 SMNVEV (reference sequence). J was trimmed by 4 bases and V by 5 bases; bases with no gene match: 8. This CDR3 is built from 16 residues. The CDR3, as DNA: TGTGCCAGCAGTGTCACCGGGACAGGGGCGTACAATGAGCAGTTCTTC. Its translation: CASSVTGTGAYNEQFF.

The V and J genes are TRBV6-6 and TRBJ2-7; 7 bases line up with TRBD1. V was pared by 10 bases and J by 4 bases, with 10 bases of the junction left unmatched. The germline gives CDR1 MNHNY, CDR2 SVGAGI (reference sequence). This CDR3 is built from 13 residues. The CDR3 region is CATLDRVGYEQYF. The CDR3 bases are TGTGCCACCCTCGACAGGGTAGGTTACGAGCAGTACTTC.